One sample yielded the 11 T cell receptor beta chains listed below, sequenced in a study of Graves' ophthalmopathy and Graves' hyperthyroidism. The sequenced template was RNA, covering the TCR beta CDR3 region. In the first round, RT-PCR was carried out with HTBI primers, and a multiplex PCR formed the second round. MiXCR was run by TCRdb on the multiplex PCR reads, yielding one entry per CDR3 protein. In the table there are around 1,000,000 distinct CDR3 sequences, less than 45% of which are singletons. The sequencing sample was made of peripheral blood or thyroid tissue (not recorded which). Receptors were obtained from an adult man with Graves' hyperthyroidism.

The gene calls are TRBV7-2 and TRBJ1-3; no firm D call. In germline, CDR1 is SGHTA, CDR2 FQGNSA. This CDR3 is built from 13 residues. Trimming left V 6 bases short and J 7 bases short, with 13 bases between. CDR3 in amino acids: CASRHPLGNTIYF. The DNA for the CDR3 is TGTGCCAGCAGGCACCCCTTGGGGAACACCATATATTTT.

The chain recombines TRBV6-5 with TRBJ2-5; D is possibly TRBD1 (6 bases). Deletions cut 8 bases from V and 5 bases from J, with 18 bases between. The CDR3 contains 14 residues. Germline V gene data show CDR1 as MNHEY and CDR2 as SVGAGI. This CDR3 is CASDGGQPQETQYF. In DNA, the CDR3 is TGTGCCAGCGATGGCGGACAGCCCCAGGAGACCCAGTACTTC.

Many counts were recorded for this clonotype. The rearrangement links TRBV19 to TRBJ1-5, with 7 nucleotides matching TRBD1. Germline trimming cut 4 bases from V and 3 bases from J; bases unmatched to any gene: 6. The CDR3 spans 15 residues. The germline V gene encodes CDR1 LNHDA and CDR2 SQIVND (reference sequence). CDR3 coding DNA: TGTGCCAGTAGTACGGACGGGACAGACAATCAGCCCCAGCATTTT. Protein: CASSTDGTDNQPQHF.

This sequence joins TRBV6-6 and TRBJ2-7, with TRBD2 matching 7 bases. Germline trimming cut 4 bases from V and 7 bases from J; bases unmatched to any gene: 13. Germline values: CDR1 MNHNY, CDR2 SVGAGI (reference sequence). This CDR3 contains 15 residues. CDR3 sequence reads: CASSLDQRGLGEQYF. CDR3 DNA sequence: TGTGCCAGCAGTTTAGACCAGCGGGGCCTCGGGGAGCAGTACTTC.

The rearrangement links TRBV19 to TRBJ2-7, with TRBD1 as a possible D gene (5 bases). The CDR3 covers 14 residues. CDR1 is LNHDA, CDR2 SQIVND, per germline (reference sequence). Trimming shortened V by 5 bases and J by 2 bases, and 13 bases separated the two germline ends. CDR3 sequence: CASSETAPTYEQYF. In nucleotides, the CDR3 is TGTGCCAGTAGTGAGACAGCCCCTACCTACGAGCAGTACTTC. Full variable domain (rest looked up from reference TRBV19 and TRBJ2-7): DGGITQSPKYLFRKEGQNVTLSCEQNLNHDAMYWYRQDPGQGLRLIYYSQIVNDFQKGDIAEGYSVSREKKESFPLTVTSAQKNPTAFYLCASSETAPTYEQYFGPGTRLTVT.

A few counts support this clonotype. The CDR3, as DNA: TGTGCCAGCAGCGTTAGCGGGAGGGCCGACACCGGGGAGCTGTTTTTT. Translated: CASSVSGRADTGELFF. The V call is TRBV9, the J call TRBJ2-2, with 11 nucleotides matching TRBD2. J was trimmed by 3 bases and V by 2 bases; bases with no gene match: 3. Germline CDR1 reads SGDLS; CDR2 reads YYNGEE. CDR3 size: 16 residues.

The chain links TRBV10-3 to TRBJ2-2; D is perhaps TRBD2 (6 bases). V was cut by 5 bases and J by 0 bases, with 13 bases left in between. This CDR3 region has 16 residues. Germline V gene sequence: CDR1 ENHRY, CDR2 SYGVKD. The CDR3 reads CAISSRLVANTGELFF. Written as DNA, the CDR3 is TGTGCCATCAGTTCCAGACTAGTGGCGAACACCGGGGAGCTGTTTTTT.

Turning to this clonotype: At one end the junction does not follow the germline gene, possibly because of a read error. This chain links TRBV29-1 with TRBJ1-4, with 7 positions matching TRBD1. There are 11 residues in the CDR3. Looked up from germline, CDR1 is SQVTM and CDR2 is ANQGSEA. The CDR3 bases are TGCAGCGAACAGGGGAATGGAAAACTGTTTTTT. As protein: CSEQGNGKLFF.

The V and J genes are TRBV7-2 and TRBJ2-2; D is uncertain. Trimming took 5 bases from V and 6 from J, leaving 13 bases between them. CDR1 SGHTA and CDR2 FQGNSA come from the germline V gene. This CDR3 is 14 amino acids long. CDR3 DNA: TGTGCCAGCAGCCCCGGCCCTGGGCCCGGGGAGCTGTTTTTT. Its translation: CASSPGPGPGELFF.

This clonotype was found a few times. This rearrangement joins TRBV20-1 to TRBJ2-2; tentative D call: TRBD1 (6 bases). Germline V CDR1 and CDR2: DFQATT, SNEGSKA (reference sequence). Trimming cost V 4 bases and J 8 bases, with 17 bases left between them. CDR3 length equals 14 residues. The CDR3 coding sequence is TGCAGTGCTAAAGATACAGGGTTTCGGGGGGAGCTGTTTTTT. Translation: CSAKDTGFRGELFF.

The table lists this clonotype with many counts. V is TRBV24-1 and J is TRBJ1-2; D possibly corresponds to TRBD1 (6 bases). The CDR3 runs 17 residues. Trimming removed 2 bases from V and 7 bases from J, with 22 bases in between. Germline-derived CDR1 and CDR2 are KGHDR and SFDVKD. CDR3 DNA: TGTGCCACCAGTGATTCAACAGGGATCGGCAATTGGCGTGGCTACACCTTC. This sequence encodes CATSDSTGIGNWRGYTF.